The 29 T cell receptor beta chains below all came from one sample that was sequenced in a study of T cell repertoires in cytomegalovirus infection. TCRdb reprocessed the reads via MiXCR and lists one record per CDR3 protein. The sample includes hundreds of thousands of distinct CDR3 sequences, 15% to 20% seen only once; the top ten take more than 10%. The sequenced sample was PBMCs. The receptor source for this set is a human donor in good health (CMV status not recorded). Some clones in this sample may be carry-over from other donors' samples.

In its sample, this clonotype was seen many times. V gene TRBV28 combines with J gene TRBJ1-3; D gene unclear. V lost 5 bases to trimming and J lost 1 base, with 9 bases between them. The CDR3 sequence is 14 residues long. Looked up from germline, CDR1 is MDHEN and CDR2 is SYDVKM. CDR3 loop: CASSPYQSGNTIYF. In DNA form, the CDR3 reads TGTGCCAGCAGTCCGTATCAGTCTGGAAACACCATATATTTT.

This clonotype was detected ten times or more. The CDR3 sequence: CASSSRPFVRAHGVTAEKLFF. The CDR3, as DNA: TGTGCCAGCAGTTCTCGTCCCTTTGTCAGGGCCCACGGGGTAACGGCAGAAAAACTGTTTTTT. The chain employs TRBV12-3 or TRBV12-4 and TRBJ1-4, with D perhaps TRBD1 (5 bases). This CDR3 region has 21 residues. V lost 4 bases and J lost 8, with 35 bases in between.

This clonotype was picked up a small number of times. The chain employs TRBV4-1 and TRBJ2-3; 7 bases are shared with TRBD1. The V and J ends lost 0 bases and 9 bases, in that order; junction bases with no gene match: 6. This CDR3 is 14 amino acids long. The germline V gene has CDR1 MGHRA and CDR2 YSYEKL. CDR3: CASSQETIRGTQYF. CDR3 nucleotide sequence: TGCGCCAGCAGCCAAGAAACGATCAGGGGGACGCAGTATTTT.

This clonotype was seen a handful of times. V is TRBV20-1 and J is TRBJ2-5; D is perhaps TRBD2 (5 bases). Germline V gene data show CDR1 as DFQATT and CDR2 as SNEGSKA (reference sequence). This CDR3 is built from 14 residues. The germline V and J ends were trimmed by 0 bases and 5 bases, with 13 bases remaining between them. CDR3 loop: CSAREPGSYETQYF. The CDR3 nucleotides read TGCAGTGCTAGAGAACCGGGATCCTACGAGACCCAGTACTTC.

Details on this clonotype: A much larger clone differs from this one at a single base, so this may be a read error. J is TRBJ2-5 and V is TRBV2; 8 bases map to TRBD2. The CDR3 runs 14 residues. Germline V gives CDR1 SNHLY, CDR2 FYNNEI. This CDR3 is CTSSERTSWETQYF. The CDR3 DNA reads as TGTACCAGCAGTGAGCGGACTAGCTGGGAGACCCAGTACTTC.

This clonotype was seen many times. CDR3 region: CASSPQPGREYEQYF. The CDR3, as DNA: TGTGCCAGCAGCCCGCAACCCGGCAGGGAATACGAGCAGTACTTC. This chain uses TRBV7-6 with TRBJ2-7; possible D gene TRBD1, 5 bases. The V and J ends lost 5 bases and 4 bases respectively, with 18 bases between them. The germline V gene has CDR1 SGHVS and CDR2 FNYEAQ. The CDR3 extends over 15 amino acids.

There are many counts of this clonotype. The J gene is TRBJ1-1, the V gene TRBV7-2, with D tentatively TRBD1 (5 bases). V lost 3 bases to trimming and J lost 11 bases, with 10 bases between them. Germline loops: CDR1 SGHTA, CDR2 FQGNSA. The CDR3 runs 11 residues. The CDR3 reads CASSLRGVAFF. CDR3 in DNA: TGTGCCAGCAGCTTGAGGGGCGTTGCTTTCTTT.

The rearrangement uses TRBV5-1 and TRBJ1-6; D ambiguous. Trimming pared 3 bases from V and 3 bases from J, leaving 7 bases between. The CDR3 runs 14 residues. Germline CDR1 reads SGHRS; CDR2 reads YFSETQ. The CDR3 spells CASSSDGYNSPLHF. CDR3 DNA: TGCGCCAGCAGCTCGGACGGCTATAATTCACCCCTCCACTTT.

This clonotype has only a few counts. CDR3 sequence (DNA): TGTGCCAGCAGAGGCAGCGGCAACTATGGCTACACCTTC. This translates into CASRGSGNYGYTF. The chain has TRBV25-1 and TRBJ1-2; D unclear. There are 13 residues in the CDR3. Deletions cut 6 bases from V and 2 bases from J, with 10 bases between. Germline lookup yields CDR1 MGHDK and CDR2 SYGVNS.

This clonotype has ten or more counts. The rearrangement uses TRBV7-2 and TRBJ2-3, with D maybe TRBD2 (7 bases). Trimming stripped 6 bases from V and 8 bases from J, with 21 bases between. The CDR3 covers 15 residues. Germline CDR1 SGHTA, CDR2 FQGNSA. CDR3 DNA sequence: TGTGCCAGCAGTGCCCGGGGGGCCCGGGCGGGTACGCAGTATTTT. Translation gives CASSARGARAGTQYF.

In this sample, this clonotype turned up many times. The rearrangement joins TRBV7-6 to TRBJ2-7; D assignment may be TRBD1 or TRBD2 (5 bases each). V dropped 5 bases and J dropped 5 bases, with 13 bases sitting between them. The CDR3 is 13 amino acids. Germline CDR1 reads SGHVS; CDR2 reads FNYEAQ. The CDR3 loop is CASSAGSPNEQYF. CDR3 nucleotides: TGTGCCAGCAGCGCAGGGAGCCCCAACGAGCAGTACTTC.

Only a few counts were recorded for this clonotype. This chain connects TRBV15 to TRBJ2-7, with unresolved D. The length of the CDR3 is 12 residues. The V end was cut by 0 bases, the J end by 4 bases, with 4 bases between. Per the germline V gene, CDR1 is LNHNV and CDR2 is YYDKDF (reference sequence). For the CDR3, the DNA is TGTGCCACCAGCAGAGATACATACGAGCAGTACTTC. The encoded protein is CATSRDTYEQYF.

This clonotype was observed many times. V usage is TRBV7-8 and J usage is TRBJ1-3, with D possibly matching TRBD1 (5 bases). Trimming cost V 4 bases and J 1 base, with 14 bases left between them. Germline V lookup: CDR1 SGHVS, CDR2 FQNEAQ. This CDR3 spans 16 amino acids. The CDR3 sequence is CASSSGHRESGNTIYF. CDR3 coding DNA: TGTGCCAGCAGCTCTGGACACCGCGAATCTGGAAACACCATATATTTT.

Note on this clonotype: One end of the junction varies from germline; a read error may be responsible. The chain has TRBV4-2 and TRBJ1-2; no clear D gene. The CDR3 is 14 amino acids. Germline CDR1 and CDR2: LGHNA and YNFKEQ. In DNA form, the CDR3 reads TGTGCCTGCAGCCAAGATCAAGGGAACTATGGCTACACCTTC. Translating gives CACSQDQGNYGYTF.

This clonotype is a singleton in its sample. V and J are TRBV12-3 or TRBV12-4 and TRBJ2-2; D is undetermined. The CDR3 sequence is 12 residues long. V dropped 3 bases and J dropped 7 bases, with 6 bases sitting between them. The CDR3 bases are TGTGCCAGCAGTTTCCATCACGGGGAGCTGTTTTTT. It translates to CASSFHHGELFF.

In this sample, this clonotype turned up many times. This chain links TRBV6-2 or TRBV6-3 with TRBJ2-1; TRBD1 matches at 8 bases. The CDR3 totals 15 residues. V shed 6 bases, J shed 2 bases, and the junction held 6 bases outside the gene matches. Germline V CDR1 and CDR2: MNHEY, SVGEGT. The CDR3, as DNA: TGTGCCAGCAGATTAAGACAGGGGACCTACAATGAGCAGTTCTTC. Translation gives CASRLRQGTYNEQFF.

J is TRBJ2-7 and V is TRBV10-2; the match to TRBD1 covers 7 bases. The CDR3 extends over 17 amino acids. Germline V CDR1 and CDR2: WSHSY, SAAADI. The trim removed 3 bases at V and 2 bases at J, leaving 13 bases unmatched. The CDR3 sequence is CASSESKGGFTPYEQYF. The CDR3 DNA follows: TGCGCCAGCAGTGAATCAAAAGGGGGCTTTACCCCCTACGAGCAGTACTTC.

This clonotype occurred a few times. The chain combines TRBV20-1 with TRBJ1-6; D call uncertain. The CDR3 is made up of 15 amino acids. Germline lookup yields CDR1 DFQATT and CDR2 SNEGSKA (reference sequence). Trimming shortened V by 2 bases and J by 6 bases, and 14 bases separated the two germline ends. Written as DNA, the CDR3 is TGCAGTGCTAGAAACCCCGGCAGCCTTAATTCACCCCTCCACTTT. It yields the protein CSARNPGSLNSPLHF.

This clonotype came up many times. The J gene is TRBJ2-5, the V gene TRBV4-3; 13 positions agree with TRBD2. Germline CDR1 LGHNA, CDR2 YSLEER. Trimming removed 1 base from V and 1 base from J; junction bases left unmatched: 3. The CDR3 extends over 17 amino acids. DNA of the CDR3: TGCGCCAGCAGCCAAGGACTAGCGGGGGGCGTCCAAGAGACCCAGTACTTC. As protein: CASSQGLAGGVQETQYF.

The rearrangement joins TRBV27 to TRBJ2-7; the match to TRBD1 covers 7 bases. V shed 4 bases, J shed 3 bases, and the junction held 12 bases outside the gene matches. Germline V gene sequence: CDR1 MNHEY, CDR2 SMNVEV (reference sequence). The CDR3 length is 16 residues. CDR3 protein: CASSSRGTATGYEQYF. DNA of the CDR3: TGTGCCAGCAGTTCCAGGGGGACGGCAACAGGCTACGAGCAGTACTTC.

The gene calls are TRBV7-9 and TRBJ1-3; 7 bases are shared with TRBD1. The V gene's germline CDR1 is SEHNR and CDR2 FQNEAQ (reference sequence). V shed 5 bases, J shed 2 bases, and the junction held 6 bases outside the gene matches. The CDR3 has 15 residues. The CDR3 DNA is TGTGCCAGCAGCGTTCCGGGACAGCCTGGAAACACCATATATTTT. This sequence encodes CASSVPGQPGNTIYF.

The genes are TRBV6-1 and TRBJ2-7; no clear D gene. Germline V lookup: CDR1 MNHNS, CDR2 SASEGT. CDR3 length equals 11 residues. Between the trimmed V and J ends, which lost 2 bases and 5 bases, there was a span of 4 bases. In nucleotides, the CDR3 is TGTGCCAGCAGTGAAATCAACGAGCAGTACTTC. This sequence encodes CASSEINEQYF.

The rearrangement joins TRBV24-1 to TRBJ2-3; D uncertain. The V gene lost 4 bases and the J gene lost 3 bases, with 1 base spanning the gap. The CDR3 spans 11 residues. Germline CDR1 KGHDR, CDR2 SFDVKD. CDR3 DNA sequence: TGTGCCACCAGTGAAACAGATACGCAGTATTTT. It encodes CATSETDTQYF.

CDR3 DNA: TGTGCCAGCAGTTACCAATCTTCGGGACAGGGAGATGAAAAACTGTTTTTT. As protein: CASSYQSSGQGDEKLFF. J is TRBJ1-4 and V is TRBV6-5; 9 nucleotides line up with TRBD1. V lost 2 bases, J lost 6 bases, and 10 bases stayed unmatched. CDR3 size: 17 residues. Germline V gene sequence: CDR1 MNHEY, CDR2 SVGAGI.

This clonotype was picked up many times. The chain employs TRBV4-1 and TRBJ2-3; D ambiguous. Trimming removed 4 bases from V and 6 bases from J, with 11 bases in between. The CDR3 length is 13 residues. Germline V gene data show CDR1 as MGHRA and CDR2 as YSYEKL. In DNA form, the CDR3 reads TGCGCCAGCAGCCGGACCGGCAGCGATACGCAGTATTTT. Protein sequence: CASSRTGSDTQYF.

Many counts were recorded for this clonotype. V usage is TRBV12-3 or TRBV12-4 and J usage is TRBJ2-3; the match to TRBD2 covers 13 bases. Trimming removed 5 bases from V and 5 bases from J; junction bases left unmatched: 10. The CDR3 is 17 amino acids. The CDR3 protein is CASSPTLAGGLGDTQYF. In DNA, the CDR3 is TGTGCCAGCAGTCCCACACTAGCGGGGGGGCTCGGAGATACGCAGTATTTT.

This clonotype has a count of ten or more. The rearrangement links TRBV7-2 to TRBJ2-3; the D gene could be TRBD1 or TRBD2 (5 bases each). This CDR3 is 14 amino acids long. In germline, CDR1 is SGHTA, CDR2 FQGNSA. Trimming took 7 bases from V and 1 from J, leaving 12 bases between them. The CDR3 spells CASNRGLGTDTQYF. The CDR3 DNA reads as TGTGCCAGCAATCGGGGCTTGGGCACAGATACGCAGTATTTT. Full variable domain (remainder filled in from reference TRBV7-2 and TRBJ2-3): GAGVSQSPSNKVTEKGKDVELRCDPISGHTALYWYRQSLGQGLEFLIYFQGNSAPDKSGLPSDRFSAERTGGSVSTLTIQRTQQEDSAVYLCASNRGLGTDTQYFGPGTRLTVL.

V usage is TRBV3-1 and J usage is TRBJ1-1; D uncertain. The germline V gene encodes CDR1 LGHDT and CDR2 YNNKEL (reference sequence). The length of the CDR3 is 16 residues. V was shortened by 0 bases and J by 1 base, with 12 bases between the two germline ends. The CDR3 DNA follows: TGTGCCAGCAGCCAAGAGAGGCGGGCCCCGAACACTGAAGCTTTCTTT. Protein product: CASSQERRAPNTEAFF.

This clonotype was counted ten times or more. The J gene is TRBJ2-1, the V gene TRBV10-3; 10 bases agree with TRBD1. The junction had 8 bases not matched to a gene; V was cut back by 4 bases and J by 2 bases. Germline CDR1 is ENHRY and CDR2 is SYGVKD. The CDR3 is 17 residues long. CDR3 DNA: TGTGCCATCAGTGCTTCCCTTGGACAGGGGGCCTACAATGAGCAGTTCTTC. This sequence encodes CAISASLGQGAYNEQFF.